This record looks at one T cell receptor (beta chain) sequence and its context. Its cognate antigen is unknown. Sequenced material consisted of expressed TCRB transcripts (all of the isolated RNA was reverse transcribed). Generated by immunoSEQ multiplex PCR, the TCRdb table keeps only in-frame clones and is missing some. The sample carries some 220,000 clones, approximately 11% recorded once. CDR1 ENHRY and CDR2 SYGVKD come from the germline V gene. The CDR3 totals 15 residues. Trimming removed 6 bases at V and 4 bases at J, with 18 bases between. A CD45RO/CCR7/CD25/CD127/CD95/CD27 panel sorted naive, central memory, regulatory and stem cell-like memory CD4+ cells. This sample stems from a study of beta chain features in type 1 diabetes. Whole-study results and caveats: Cells that show high TCR expression could be over-represented by cDNA sequencing. Shorter TCRB CDR3s, moderately but significantly so, marked every one of the four CD4+ subsets in Type 1 diabetes patients. Compared with healthy donors, patients appeared to share more similar naive, central memory and regulatory TCRB repertoires.

The sample taken for sequencing was central memory CD4+ T cells from blood. The sequence was collected from a man in his late teens or twenties in good health. The rearrangement joins TRBV10-3 to TRBJ1-2, with D perhaps matching TRBD1 (6 bases). The CDR3 protein is CAIRPTGSQVYGYTF. DNA for the CDR3: TGTGCCATCAGGCCTACAGGGAGTCAGGTCTATGGCTACACCTTC.